This T cell receptor (beta chain) was captured by sequencing in a study of a mutant IDH1 vaccine in newly diagnosed glioma. Study-wide context: Eight vaccine injections were given to patients in weeks 1, 3, 5, 7, 11, 15, 19 and 23. Patients began vaccination 4-6 weeks after radiotherapy alone, or with temozolomide cycles. Pretreatment consisted of radiotherapy, temozolomide, or both, with most receiving both.

Concerning this clone: What it recognizes is unknown.

The sample's time point: week 5, during vaccination. Doses comprised 300 ug of mutant IDH1 20-mer peptide each, plus topical imiquimod. TCRdb's table, derived via immunoSEQ multiplex PCR, lists solely in-frame clones and lacks some. The sample gives some 51,000 clones, about 77% of which show up once; around 4.9% is in the top ten. Regarding the study as a whole: Patients mounted vaccine-induced immune responses in 90% to 95% of cases.

The TCR originated in a man aged 45-65 years with glioma. The sequenced sample was PBMCs, obtained from a glioma patient whose treatment included an IDH1 peptide vaccine.

The CDR3 nucleotides are TGTGCCAGCAGTTTTAGCGGACGCGAAAAACTGTTTTTT. Translating gives CASSFSGREKLFF. The chain recombines TRBV6-5 with TRBJ1-4, with D unresolved. This CDR3 has 13 residues. CDR1 is MNHEY, CDR2 SVGAGI, per germline. The V end lost 4 bases, the J end lost 8 bases, and 11 bases lay between the germline ends.